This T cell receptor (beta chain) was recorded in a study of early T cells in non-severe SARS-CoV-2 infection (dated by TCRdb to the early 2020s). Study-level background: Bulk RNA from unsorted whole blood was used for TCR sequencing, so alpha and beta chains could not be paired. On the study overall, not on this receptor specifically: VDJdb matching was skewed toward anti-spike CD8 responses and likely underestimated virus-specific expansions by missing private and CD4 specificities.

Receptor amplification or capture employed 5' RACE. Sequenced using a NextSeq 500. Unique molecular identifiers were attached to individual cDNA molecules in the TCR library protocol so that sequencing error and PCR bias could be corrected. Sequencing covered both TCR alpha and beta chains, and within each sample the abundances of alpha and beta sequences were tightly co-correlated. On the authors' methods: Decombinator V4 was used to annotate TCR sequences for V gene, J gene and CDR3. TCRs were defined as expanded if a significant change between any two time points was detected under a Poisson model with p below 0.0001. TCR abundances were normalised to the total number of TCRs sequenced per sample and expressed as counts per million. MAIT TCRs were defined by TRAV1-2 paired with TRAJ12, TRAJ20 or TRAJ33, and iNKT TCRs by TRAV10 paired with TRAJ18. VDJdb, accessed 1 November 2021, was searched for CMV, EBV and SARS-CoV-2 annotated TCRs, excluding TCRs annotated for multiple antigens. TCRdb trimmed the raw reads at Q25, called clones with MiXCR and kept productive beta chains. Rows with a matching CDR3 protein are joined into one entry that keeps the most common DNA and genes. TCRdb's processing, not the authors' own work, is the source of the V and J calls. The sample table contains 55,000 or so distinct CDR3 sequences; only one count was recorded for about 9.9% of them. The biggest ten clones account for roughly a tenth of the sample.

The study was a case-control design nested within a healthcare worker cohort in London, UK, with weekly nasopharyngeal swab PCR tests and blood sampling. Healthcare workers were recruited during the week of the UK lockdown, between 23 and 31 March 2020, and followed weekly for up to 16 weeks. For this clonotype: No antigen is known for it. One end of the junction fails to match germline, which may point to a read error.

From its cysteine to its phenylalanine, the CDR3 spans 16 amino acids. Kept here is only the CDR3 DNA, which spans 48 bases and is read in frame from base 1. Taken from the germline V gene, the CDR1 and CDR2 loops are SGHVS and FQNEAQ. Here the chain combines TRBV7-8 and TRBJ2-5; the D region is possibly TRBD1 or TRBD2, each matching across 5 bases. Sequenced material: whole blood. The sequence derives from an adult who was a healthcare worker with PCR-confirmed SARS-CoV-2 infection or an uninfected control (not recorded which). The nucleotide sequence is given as TGTGCCTGCAGCCCCAAACCAGGGAGCACTCAAGAGACCCAGTACTTC. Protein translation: CACSPKPGSTQETQYF.